This T cell receptor (beta chain) is drawn from a study of early T cells in non-severe SARS-CoV-2 infection. The wider study: Unpaired chains resulted from sequencing bulk RNA of unsorted whole blood. Whole-study results and caveats: In VDJdb matching, anti-spike CD8 responses were favored while private and CD4 specificities went missing.

This clonotype was observed many times. Its antigen remains unknown. Germline-derived CDR1 and CDR2 are SQVTM and ANQGSEA. Trimming cost V 6 bases and J 4 bases, with 15 bases left between them. This CDR3 has 13 residues. Molecules of cDNA were individually given unique molecular identifiers that were attached to them. One entry per CDR3 protein, called by TCRdb with MiXCR from the 5' RACE reads. The table lists some 81,000 distinct CDR3 sequences, about 15% of them singletons. This receptor was identified in an adult who was a healthcare worker with PCR-confirmed SARS-CoV-2 infection or an uninfected control (not recorded which). Sequencing was done on a sample of whole blood. V is TRBV29-1 and J is TRBJ1-1; the D is unclear. The CDR3 here is CSVQVAEGTEAFF. The CDR3 nucleotides are TGCAGCGTCCAAGTTGCGGAGGGCACTGAAGCTTTCTTT.